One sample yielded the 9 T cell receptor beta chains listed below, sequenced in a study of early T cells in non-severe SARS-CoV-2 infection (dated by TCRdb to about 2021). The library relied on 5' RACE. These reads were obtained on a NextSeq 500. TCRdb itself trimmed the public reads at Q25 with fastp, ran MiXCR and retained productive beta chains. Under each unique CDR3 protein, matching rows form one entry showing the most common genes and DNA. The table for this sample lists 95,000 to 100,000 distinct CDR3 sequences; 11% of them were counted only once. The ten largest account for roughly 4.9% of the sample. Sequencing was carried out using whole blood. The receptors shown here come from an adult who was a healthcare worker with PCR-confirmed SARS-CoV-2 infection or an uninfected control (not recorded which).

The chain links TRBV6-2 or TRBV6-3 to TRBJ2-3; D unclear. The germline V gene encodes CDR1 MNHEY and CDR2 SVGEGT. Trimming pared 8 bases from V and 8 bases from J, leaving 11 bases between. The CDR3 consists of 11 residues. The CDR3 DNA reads TGTGCCAGCGCAGGACCCGGTACGCAGTATTTT. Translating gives CASAGPGTQYF.

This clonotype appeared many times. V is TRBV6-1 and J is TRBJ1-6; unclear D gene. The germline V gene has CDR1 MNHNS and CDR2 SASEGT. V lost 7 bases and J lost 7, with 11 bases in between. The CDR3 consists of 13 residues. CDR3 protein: CASKKPANSPLHF. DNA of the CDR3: TGTGCCAGCAAGAAACCGGCGAATTCACCCCTCCACTTT.

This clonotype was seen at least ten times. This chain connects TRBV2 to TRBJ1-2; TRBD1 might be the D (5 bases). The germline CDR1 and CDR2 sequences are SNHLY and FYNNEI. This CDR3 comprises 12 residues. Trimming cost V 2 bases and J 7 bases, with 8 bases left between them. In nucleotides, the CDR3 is TGTGCCAGCAGTGAAAGAGACAGTGGCTACACCTTC. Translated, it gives CASSERDSGYTF.

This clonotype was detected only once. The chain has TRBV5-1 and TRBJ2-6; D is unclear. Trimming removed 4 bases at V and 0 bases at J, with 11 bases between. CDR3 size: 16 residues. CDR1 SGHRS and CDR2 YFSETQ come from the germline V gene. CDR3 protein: CASSPNPLSGANVLTF. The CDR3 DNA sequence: TGCGCCAGCAGCCCTAACCCCCTCTCTGGGGCCAACGTCCTGACTTTC.

CDR3 DNA sequence: TGTGCCAGCAGCTTCTTGGAGTACAATGAGCAGTTCTTC. Encoded protein: CASSFLEYNEQFF. This rearrangement joins TRBV5-4 to TRBJ2-1; D uncertain. V was cut by 2 bases and J by 4 bases, with 7 bases left in between. Germline CDR1 SGHNT, CDR2 YYREEE (reference sequence). CDR3 length equals 13 residues.

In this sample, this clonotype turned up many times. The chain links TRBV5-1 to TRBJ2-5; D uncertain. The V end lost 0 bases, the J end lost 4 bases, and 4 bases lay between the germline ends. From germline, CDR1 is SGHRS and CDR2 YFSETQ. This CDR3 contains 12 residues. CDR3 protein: CASSLALETQYF. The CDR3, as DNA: TGCGCCAGCAGCTTGGCGTTAGAGACCCAGTACTTC.

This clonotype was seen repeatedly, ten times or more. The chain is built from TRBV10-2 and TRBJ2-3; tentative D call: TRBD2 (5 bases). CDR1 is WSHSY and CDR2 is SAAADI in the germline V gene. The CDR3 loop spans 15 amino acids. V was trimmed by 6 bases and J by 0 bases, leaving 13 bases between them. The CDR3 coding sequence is TGCGCCAGCAGGGGAGCGGAGCCTAGCACAGATACGCAGTATTTT. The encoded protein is CASRGAEPSTDTQYF.

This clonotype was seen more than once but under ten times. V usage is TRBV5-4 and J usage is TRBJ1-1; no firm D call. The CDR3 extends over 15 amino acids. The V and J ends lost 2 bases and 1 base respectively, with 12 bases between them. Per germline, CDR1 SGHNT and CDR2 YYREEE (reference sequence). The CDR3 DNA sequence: TGTGCCAGCAGCTTTCCGGGCGGTTCGAACACTGAAGCTTTCTTT. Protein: CASSFPGGSNTEAFF.

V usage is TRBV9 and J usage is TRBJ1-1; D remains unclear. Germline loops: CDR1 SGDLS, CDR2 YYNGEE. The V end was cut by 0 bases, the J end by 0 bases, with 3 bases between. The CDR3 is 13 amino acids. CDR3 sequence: CASSVELNTEAFF. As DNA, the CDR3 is TGTGCCAGCAGCGTAGAGCTGAACACTGAAGCTTTCTTT.